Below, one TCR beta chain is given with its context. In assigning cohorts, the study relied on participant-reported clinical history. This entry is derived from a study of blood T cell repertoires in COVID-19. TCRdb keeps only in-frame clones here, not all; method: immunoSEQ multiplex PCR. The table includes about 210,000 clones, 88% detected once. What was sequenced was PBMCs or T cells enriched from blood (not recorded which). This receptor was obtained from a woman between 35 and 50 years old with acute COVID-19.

In DNA form, the CDR3 reads TGTGCCAGCACCAATGACAGGGGGCTAGCGGGAGTATCCGAGCAGTACGTC. Translating it yields CASTNDRGLAGVSEQYV. The gene calls are TRBV5-6 and TRBJ2-7; D assignment may be TRBD1 or TRBD2 (10 bases each). The germline V and J ends were trimmed by 6 bases and 6 bases, with 28 bases remaining between them. The CDR3 extends over 17 amino acids. CDR1 is SGHDT and CDR2 is YYEEEE in the germline V gene.